This TCR beta chain was identified in a study of blood T cells in healthy people across ages. This clonotype was observed a handful of times. Antigen unknown. The CDR3 sequence is 13 residues long. Unmatched junction bases numbered 5, after V lost 5 bases and J lost 6 bases. Caucasian, healthy and from Russia, the donors were aged between about 6 and 90. Isolation per sample recovered at least 6 million PBMCs. A second 7 to 11 cycle PCR used barcoded and J-beta primers. In TCRdb, the 5' RACE reads were re-called with MiXCR into one record per CDR3 protein. Of 720,000 or so distinct CDR3 sequences listed, around two fifths are singletons. The study, taken as a whole, reports: Per million T cells, the diversity of TCR beta decreased roughly linearly as age advanced.

The receptor was isolated from an elderly man in good health. The rearrangement links TRBV12-3 or TRBV12-4 to TRBJ2-3, with 7 bases that match TRBD2. Material for sequencing was blood. The DNA for the CDR3 is TGTGCCAGCAGTACCGGCGGGAGCGATACGCAGTATTTT. Translating it yields CASSTGGSDTQYF.